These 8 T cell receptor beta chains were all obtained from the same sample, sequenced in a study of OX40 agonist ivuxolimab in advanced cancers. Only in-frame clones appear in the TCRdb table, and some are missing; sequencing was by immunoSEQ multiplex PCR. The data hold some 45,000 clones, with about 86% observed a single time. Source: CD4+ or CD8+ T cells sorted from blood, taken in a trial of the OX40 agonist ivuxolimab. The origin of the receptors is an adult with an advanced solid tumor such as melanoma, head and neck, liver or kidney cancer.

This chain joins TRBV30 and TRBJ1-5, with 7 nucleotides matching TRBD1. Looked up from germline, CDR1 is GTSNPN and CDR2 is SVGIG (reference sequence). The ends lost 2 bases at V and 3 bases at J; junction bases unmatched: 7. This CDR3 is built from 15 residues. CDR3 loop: CAWSTGQLNNQPQHF. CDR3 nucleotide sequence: TGTGCCTGGAGTACGGGACAGCTTAACAATCAGCCCCAGCATTTT.

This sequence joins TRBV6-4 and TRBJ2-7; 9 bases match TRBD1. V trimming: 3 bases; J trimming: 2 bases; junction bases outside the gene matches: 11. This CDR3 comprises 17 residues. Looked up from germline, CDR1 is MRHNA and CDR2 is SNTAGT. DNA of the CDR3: TGTGCCAGCAGTGATACTTCCGAGACAGGGGGACCCTACGAGCAGTACGTC. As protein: CASSDTSETGGPYEQYV.

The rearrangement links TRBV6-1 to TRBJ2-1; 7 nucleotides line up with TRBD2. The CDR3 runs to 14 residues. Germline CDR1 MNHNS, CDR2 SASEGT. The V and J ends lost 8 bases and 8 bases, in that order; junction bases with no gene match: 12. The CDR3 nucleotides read TGTGCCAGCCGGGAGGACTATCCCGGGGATGAGCAGTTCTTC. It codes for CASREDYPGDEQFF.

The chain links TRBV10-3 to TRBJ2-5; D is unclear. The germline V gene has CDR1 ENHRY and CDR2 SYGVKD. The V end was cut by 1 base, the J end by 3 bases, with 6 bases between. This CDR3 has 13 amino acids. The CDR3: CAISEYTKETQYF. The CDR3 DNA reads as TGTGCCATCAGTGAGTACACTAAAGAGACCCAGTACTTC.

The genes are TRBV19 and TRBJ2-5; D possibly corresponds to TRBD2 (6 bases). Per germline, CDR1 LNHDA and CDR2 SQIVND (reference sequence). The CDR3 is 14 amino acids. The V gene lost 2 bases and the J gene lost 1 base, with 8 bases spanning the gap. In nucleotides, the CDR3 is TGTGCCAGTAGTATATTCGGGAGCCAAGAGACCCAGTACTTC. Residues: CASSIFGSQETQYF. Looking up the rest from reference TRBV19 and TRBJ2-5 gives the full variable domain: DGGITQSPKYLFRKEGQNVTLSCEQNLNHDAMYWYRQDPGQGLRLIYYSQIVNDFQKGDIAEGYSVSREKKESFPLTVTSAQKNPTAFYLCASSIFGSQETQYFGPGTRLLVL.

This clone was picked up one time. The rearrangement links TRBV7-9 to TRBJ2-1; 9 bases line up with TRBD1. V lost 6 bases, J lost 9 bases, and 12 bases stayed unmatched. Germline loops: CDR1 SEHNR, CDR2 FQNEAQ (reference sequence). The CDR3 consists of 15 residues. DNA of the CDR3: TGTGCCAGCAGGTCCGGACAGGGGAGTATTGGTGAGCAGTTCTTC. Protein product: CASRSGQGSIGEQFF.

The DNA of the CDR3 is TGTGCCAGTAGTACGTCAGGGGGGAATGGCTACACCTTC. As protein: CASSTSGGNGYTF. The genes are TRBV19 and TRBJ1-2; 7 bases map to TRBD1. Germline CDR1 reads LNHDA; CDR2 reads SQIVND (reference sequence). V shed 4 bases, J shed 6 bases, and the junction held 5 bases outside the gene matches. This CDR3 region has 13 residues.

The CDR3 nucleotides are TGTGCCAGCAGCTTCGGGACAGAAGCTTTCTTT. It is translated as CASSFGTEAFF. The genes are TRBV5-4 and TRBJ1-1; TRBD1 might be the D (6 bases). Germline V CDR1 and CDR2: SGHNT, YYREEE (reference sequence). This CDR3 has 11 residues. V shed 2 bases and J shed 8 bases, with 7 bases lying between them.